These 9 T cell receptor beta chains originate from one sample sequenced in a study of T-cell memory formation after mild COVID-19. From the 5' RACE reads, TCRdb called clonotypes with MiXCR, one entry per CDR3 protein. The sample contains 200,000 to 250,000 distinct CDR3 sequences, more than 8% of which appear only once. The sample comprised PBMCs or a T cell subset sorted from them (not recorded which). Receptor source: a man aged 18 to 35 who had mild COVID-19 (a few samples of this study predate the infection). Cell type and time point are not known.

The V gene is TRBV20-1, the J gene TRBJ1-4, with a weak D call TRBD1 (5 bases). Germline CDR1 reads DFQATT; CDR2 reads SNEGSKA (reference sequence). The CDR3 is 13 amino acids. Deletions cut 0 bases from V and 8 bases from J, with 10 bases between. The CDR3: CSARDGAGEKLFF. Here the CDR3 DNA reads TGCAGTGCTAGAGATGGGGCCGGAGAAAAACTGTTTTTT.

The table lists this clonotype with many counts. The chain links TRBV29-1 to TRBJ1-1, with 9 bases aligning to TRBD1. CDR1 is SQVTM and CDR2 is ANQGSEA in the germline V gene. This CDR3 is 14 amino acids long. With 6 bases clipped from V and 0 bases from J, the junction kept 5 bases outside the gene matches. CDR3 in DNA: TGCAGCGTATCGGGACAGGGCATGAACACTGAAGCTTTCTTT. Translation: CSVSGQGMNTEAFF.

The chain carries TRBV3-1 and TRBJ2-3; TRBD1 matches 7 bases. Germline V gene lookup returns CDR1 LGHDT and CDR2 YNNKEL (reference sequence). V shed 1 base and J 2 bases; nucleotides not matched to a gene: 9. The CDR3 runs 17 residues. CDR3 bases: TGTGCCAGCAGCCAAGCCGGGACAGCCTACTCCACAGATACGCAGTATTTT. Protein sequence: CASSQAGTAYSTDTQYF.

The table lists this clonotype with a few counts. The chain couples TRBV6-5 to TRBJ2-5; 8 bases fit TRBD1. CDR3 length equals 15 residues. Trimming cost V 5 bases and J 1 base; bases outside gene matches: 6. The germline CDR1 and CDR2 sequences are MNHEY and SVGAGI. CDR3 in amino acids: CASSQYGQGQETQYF. CDR3 DNA sequence: TGTGCCAGCAGTCAATATGGACAGGGCCAAGAGACCCAGTACTTC.

The V call is TRBV7-6, the J call TRBJ2-5; maybe TRBD1 (6 bases). The V gene's germline CDR1 is SGHVS and CDR2 FNYEAQ. The V end was cut by 6 bases, the J end by 2 bases, with 13 bases between. This CDR3 region has 14 residues. The CDR3 DNA reads as TGTGCCAGCAGACGAAGGACAGATCAAGAGACCCAGTACTTC. Translating it yields CASRRRTDQETQYF.

With regard to this clonotype: At one end the junction does not follow the germline gene, possibly because of a read error. The chain's CDR3 is CATSESSGGPIEQLF. The CDR3 nucleotides are TGTGCCACCAGTGAATCTAGCGGGGGGCCGATTGAGCAGTTATTC. The chain has TRBV24-1 and TRBJ2-1; 11 bases are a match to TRBD2. CDR3 length equals 15 residues. CDR1 KGHDR and CDR2 SFDVKD come from the germline V gene.

This clonotype showed up many times. The chain is built from TRBV5-4 and TRBJ2-7, with a possible D match to TRBD1 (5 bases). The ends were cut back, 0 bases at V and 7 bases at J, with 14 bases in the middle. The CDR3 consists of 14 residues. From germline, CDR1 is SGHNT and CDR2 YYREEE (reference sequence). The CDR3 nucleotides are TGTGCCAGCAGCTTGGGGCAGGGAAGTAGGGAGCAGTACGTC. Its protein is CASSLGQGSREQYV.

V gene TRBV5-1 combines with J gene TRBJ1-6; D is perhaps TRBD1 (5 bases). In germline, CDR1 is SGHRS, CDR2 YFSETQ. The CDR3 extends over 15 amino acids. Trimming took 1 base from V and 9 from J, leaving 14 bases between them. The CDR3 coding sequence is TGCGCCAGCAGCTTGATGATGGGGCGTAGTTCACCCCTCCACTTT. It encodes CASSLMMGRSSPLHF.

This clonotype has more than one count but fewer than ten. The genes are TRBV2 and TRBJ2-3; 8 nucleotides match TRBD1. The CDR3 is 16 residues long. The ends lost 3 bases at V and 3 bases at J; junction bases unmatched: 8. In germline, CDR1 is SNHLY, CDR2 FYNNEI. The CDR3 nucleotides are TGTGCCAGCAGTGACCCCGGGGACAGGACAACAGATACGCAGTATTTT. Residues: CASSDPGDRTTDTQYF.